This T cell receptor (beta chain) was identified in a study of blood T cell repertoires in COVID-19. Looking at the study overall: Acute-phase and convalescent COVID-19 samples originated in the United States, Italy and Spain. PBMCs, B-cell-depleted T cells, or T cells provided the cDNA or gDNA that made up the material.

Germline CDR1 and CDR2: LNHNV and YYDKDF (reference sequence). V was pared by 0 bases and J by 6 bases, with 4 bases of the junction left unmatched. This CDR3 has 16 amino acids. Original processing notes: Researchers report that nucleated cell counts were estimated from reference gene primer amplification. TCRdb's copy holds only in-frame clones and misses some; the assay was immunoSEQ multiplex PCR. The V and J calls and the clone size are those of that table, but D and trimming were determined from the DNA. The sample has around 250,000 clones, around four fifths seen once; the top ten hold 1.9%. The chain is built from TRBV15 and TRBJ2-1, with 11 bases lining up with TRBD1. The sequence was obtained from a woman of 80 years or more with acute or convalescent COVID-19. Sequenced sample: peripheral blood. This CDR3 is CATSRDGGTGGNEQFF. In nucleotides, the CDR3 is TGTGCCACCAGCAGAGATGGGGGGACAGGGGGCAATGAGCAGTTCTTC.